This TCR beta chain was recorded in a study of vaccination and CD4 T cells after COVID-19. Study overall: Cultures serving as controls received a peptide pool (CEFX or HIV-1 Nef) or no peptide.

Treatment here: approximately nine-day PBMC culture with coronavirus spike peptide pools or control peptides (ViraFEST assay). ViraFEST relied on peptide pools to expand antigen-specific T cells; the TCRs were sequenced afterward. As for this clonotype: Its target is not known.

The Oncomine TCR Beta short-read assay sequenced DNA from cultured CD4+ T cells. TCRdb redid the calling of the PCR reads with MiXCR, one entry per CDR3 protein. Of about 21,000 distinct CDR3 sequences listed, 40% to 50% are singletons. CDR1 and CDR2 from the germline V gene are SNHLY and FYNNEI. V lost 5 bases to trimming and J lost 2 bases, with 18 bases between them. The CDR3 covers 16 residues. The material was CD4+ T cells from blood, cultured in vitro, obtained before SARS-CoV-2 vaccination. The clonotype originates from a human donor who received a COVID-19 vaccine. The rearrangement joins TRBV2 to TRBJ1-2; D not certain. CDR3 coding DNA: TGTGCCAGCAGTCGGCATCCCTCCGGTCCCAACTATGGCTACACCTTC. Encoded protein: CASSRHPSGPNYGYTF.